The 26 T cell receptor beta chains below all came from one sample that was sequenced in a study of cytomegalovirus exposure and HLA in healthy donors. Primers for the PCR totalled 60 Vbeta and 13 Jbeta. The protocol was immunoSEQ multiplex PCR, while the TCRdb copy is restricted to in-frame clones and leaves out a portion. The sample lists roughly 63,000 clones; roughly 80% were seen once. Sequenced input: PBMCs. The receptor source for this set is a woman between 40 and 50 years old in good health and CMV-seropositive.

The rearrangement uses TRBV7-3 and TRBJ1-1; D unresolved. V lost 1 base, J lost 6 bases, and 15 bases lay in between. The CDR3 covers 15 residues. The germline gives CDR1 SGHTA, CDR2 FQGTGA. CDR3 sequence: CASSLSRYGVPEAFF. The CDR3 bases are TGTGCCAGCAGCTTAAGTCGCTACGGGGTTCCTGAAGCTTTCTTT.

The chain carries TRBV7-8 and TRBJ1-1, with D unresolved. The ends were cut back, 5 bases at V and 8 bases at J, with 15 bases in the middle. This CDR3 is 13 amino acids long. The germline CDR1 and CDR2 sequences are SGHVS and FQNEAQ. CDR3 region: CASSRIGESEAFF. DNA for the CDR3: TGTGCCAGCAGCAGGATTGGGGAGTCCGAAGCTTTCTTT.

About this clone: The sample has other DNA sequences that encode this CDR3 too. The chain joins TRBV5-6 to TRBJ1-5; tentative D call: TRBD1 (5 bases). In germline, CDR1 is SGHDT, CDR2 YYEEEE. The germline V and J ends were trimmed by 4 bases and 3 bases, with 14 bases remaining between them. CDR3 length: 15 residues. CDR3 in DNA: TGTGCCAGCAGCCTCACGGGGGGTTACAATCAGCCCCAGCATTTT. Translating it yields CASSLTGGYNQPQHF.

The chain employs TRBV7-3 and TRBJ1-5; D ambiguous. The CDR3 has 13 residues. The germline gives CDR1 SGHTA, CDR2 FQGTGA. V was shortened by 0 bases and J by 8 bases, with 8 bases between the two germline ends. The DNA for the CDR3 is TGTGCCAGCAGCTTAACCCCACTTGAGCCCCAGCATTTT. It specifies CASSLTPLEPQHF.

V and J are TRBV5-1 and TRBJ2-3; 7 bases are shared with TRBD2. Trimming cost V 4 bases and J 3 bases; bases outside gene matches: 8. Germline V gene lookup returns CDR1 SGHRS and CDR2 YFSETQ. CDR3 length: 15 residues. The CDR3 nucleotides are TGCGCCAGCAGCCTTCGGGGGGTCGGGACAGATACGCAGTATTTT. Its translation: CASSLRGVGTDTQYF. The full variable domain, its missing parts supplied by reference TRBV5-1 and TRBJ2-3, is KAGVTQTPRYLIKTRGQQVTLSCSPISGHRSVSWYQQTPGQGLQFLFEYFSETQRNKGNFPGRFSGRQFSNSRSEMNVSTLELGDSALYLCASSLRGVGTDTQYFGPGTRLTVL.

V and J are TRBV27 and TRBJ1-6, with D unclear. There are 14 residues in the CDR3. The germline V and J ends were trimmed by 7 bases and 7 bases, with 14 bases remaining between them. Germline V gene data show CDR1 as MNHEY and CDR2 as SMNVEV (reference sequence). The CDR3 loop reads CASKPRHPNSPLHF. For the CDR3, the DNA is TGTGCCAGCAAGCCACGACACCCGAATTCACCCCTCCACTTT.

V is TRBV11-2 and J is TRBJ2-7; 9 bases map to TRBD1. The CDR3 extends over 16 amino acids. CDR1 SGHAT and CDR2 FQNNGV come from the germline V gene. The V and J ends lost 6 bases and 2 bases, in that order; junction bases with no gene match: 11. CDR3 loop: CASRRASGTGPYEQYF. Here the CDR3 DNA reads TGTGCCAGCAGGCGGGCCTCCGGGACAGGGCCCTACGAGCAGTACTTC.

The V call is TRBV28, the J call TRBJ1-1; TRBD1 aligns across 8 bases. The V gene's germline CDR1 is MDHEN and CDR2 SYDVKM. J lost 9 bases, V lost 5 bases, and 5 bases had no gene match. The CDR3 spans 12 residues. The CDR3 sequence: CASSTDRGKAFF. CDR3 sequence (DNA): TGTGCCAGCAGTACCGACAGGGGCAAAGCTTTCTTT.

The CDR3 region has the DNA TGTGCCAGCAGGGCGACAGGGAACACTGAAGCTTTCTTT. This encodes CASRATGNTEAFF. V gene TRBV6-4 combines with J gene TRBJ1-1; D may be TRBD1 (6 bases). Germline V CDR1 and CDR2: MRHNA, SNTAGT. Trimming cost V 6 bases and J 1 base, with 9 bases left between them. CDR3 length equals 13 residues.

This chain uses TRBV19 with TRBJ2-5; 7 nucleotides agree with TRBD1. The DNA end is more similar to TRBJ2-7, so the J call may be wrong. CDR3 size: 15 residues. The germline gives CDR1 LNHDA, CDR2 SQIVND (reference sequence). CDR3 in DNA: TGTGCAACTAAACTCAGGACAGGAGCCTTCTACGAGCAGTACTTC. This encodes CATKLRTGAFYEQYF.

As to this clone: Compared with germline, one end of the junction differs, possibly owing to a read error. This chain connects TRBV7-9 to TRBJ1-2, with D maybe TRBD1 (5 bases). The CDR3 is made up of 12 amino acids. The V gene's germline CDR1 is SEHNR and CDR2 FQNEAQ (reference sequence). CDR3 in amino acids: CSSSLGTGGYTF. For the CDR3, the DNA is TGTTCCAGCAGCTTAGGTACAGGAGGCTACACCTTC. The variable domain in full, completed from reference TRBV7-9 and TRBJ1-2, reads DTGVSQNPRHKITKRGQNVTFRCDPISEHNRLYWYRQTLGQGPEFLTYFQNEAQLEKSRLLSDRFSAERPKGSFSTLEIQRTEQGDSAMYLCSSSLGTGGYTFGSGTRLTVV.

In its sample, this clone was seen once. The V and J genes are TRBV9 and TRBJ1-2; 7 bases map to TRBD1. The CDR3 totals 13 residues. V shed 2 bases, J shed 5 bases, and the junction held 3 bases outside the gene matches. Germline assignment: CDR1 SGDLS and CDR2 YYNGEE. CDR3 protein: CASSVDRDYGYTF. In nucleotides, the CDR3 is TGTGCCAGCAGCGTTGACAGGGATTATGGCTACACCTTC.

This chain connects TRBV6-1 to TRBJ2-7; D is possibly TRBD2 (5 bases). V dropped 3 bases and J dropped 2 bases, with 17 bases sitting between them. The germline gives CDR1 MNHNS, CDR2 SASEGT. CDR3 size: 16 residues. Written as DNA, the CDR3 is TGTGCCAGCAGTGATCCAGACGACGCCGGGGCCTACGAGCAGTACTTC. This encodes CASSDPDDAGAYEQYF.

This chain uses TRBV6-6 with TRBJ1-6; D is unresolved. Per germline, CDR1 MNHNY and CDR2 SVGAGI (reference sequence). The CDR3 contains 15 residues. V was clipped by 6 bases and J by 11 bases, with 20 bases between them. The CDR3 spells CASSRYGSPRPPLHF. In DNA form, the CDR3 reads TGTGCCAGCAGCCGTTACGGGTCTCCACGGCCACCCCTCCACTTT.

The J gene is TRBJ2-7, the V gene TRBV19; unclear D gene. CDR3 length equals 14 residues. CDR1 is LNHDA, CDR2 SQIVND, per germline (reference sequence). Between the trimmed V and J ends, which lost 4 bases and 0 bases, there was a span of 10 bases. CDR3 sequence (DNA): TGTGCCAGTAGTACTTCATTGGCCTCCTACGAGCAGTACTTC. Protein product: CASSTSLASYEQYF.

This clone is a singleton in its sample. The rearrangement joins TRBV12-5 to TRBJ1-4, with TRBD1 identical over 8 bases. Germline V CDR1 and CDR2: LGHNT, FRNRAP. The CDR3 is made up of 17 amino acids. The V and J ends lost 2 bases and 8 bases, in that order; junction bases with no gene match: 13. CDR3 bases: TGTGCTAGTGGTTTGCATTCAGGACAGGGCTCGCAGGAAAAACTGTTTTTT. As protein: CASGLHSGQGSQEKLFF. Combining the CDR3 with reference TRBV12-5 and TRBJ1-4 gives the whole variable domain DARVTQTPRHKVTEMGQEVTMRCQPILGHNTVFWYRQTMMQGLELLAYFRNRAPLDDSGMPKDRFSAEMPDATLATLKIQPSEPRDSAVYFCASGLHSGQGSQEKLFFGSGTQLSVL.

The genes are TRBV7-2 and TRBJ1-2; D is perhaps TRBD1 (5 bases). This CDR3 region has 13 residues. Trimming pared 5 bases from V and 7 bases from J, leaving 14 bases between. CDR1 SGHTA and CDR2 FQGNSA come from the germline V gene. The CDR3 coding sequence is TGTGCCAGCAGCCCAGCAGGGAAGGGTGGCTACACCTTC. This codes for CASSPAGKGGYTF.

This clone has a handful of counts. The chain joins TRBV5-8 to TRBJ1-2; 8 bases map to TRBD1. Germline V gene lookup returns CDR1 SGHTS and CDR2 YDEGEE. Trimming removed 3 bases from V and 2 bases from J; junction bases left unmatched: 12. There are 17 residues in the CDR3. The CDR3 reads CASSSGQDPTYNYGYTF. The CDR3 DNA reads TGTGCCAGCAGCTCGGGACAGGACCCGACATACAACTATGGCTACACCTTC.

CDR3 coding DNA: TGCGCCAGCAGCCAAAACAGGAGAAGTACAACTAATGAAAAACTGTTTTTT. Translated: CASSQNRRSTTNEKLFF. V usage is TRBV4-1 and J usage is TRBJ1-4, with a tentative D call TRBD1 (5 bases). Deletions cut 2 bases from V and 0 bases from J, with 13 bases between. Looked up from germline, CDR1 is MGHRA and CDR2 is YSYEKL. This CDR3 contains 17 residues.

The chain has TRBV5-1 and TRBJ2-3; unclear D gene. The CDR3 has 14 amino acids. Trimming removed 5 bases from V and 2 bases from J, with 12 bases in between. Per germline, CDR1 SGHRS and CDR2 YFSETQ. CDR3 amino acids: CASREQFLTDTQYF. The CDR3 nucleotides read TGCGCCAGCAGGGAACAGTTCCTCACAGATACGCAGTATTTT.

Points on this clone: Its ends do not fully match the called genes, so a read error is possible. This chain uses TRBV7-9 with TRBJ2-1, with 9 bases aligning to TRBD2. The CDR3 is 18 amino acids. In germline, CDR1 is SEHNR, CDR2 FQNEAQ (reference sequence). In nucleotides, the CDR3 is TGTTCCAGCAACTTACTCCTTCAGGGGGGAGCGGGGGGAAATGAGCAGTTCTTC. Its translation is CSSNLLLQGGAGGNEQFF.

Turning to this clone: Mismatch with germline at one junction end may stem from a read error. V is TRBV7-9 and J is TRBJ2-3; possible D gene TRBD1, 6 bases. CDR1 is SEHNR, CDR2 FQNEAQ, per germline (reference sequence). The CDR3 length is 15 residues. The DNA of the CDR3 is TGTTCCAGCAGCATTACTACAGGGAGAATCGATACGCAGTATTTT. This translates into CSSSITTGRIDTQYF. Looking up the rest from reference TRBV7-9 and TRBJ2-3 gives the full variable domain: DTGVSQNPRHKITKRGQNVTFRCDPISEHNRLYWYRQTLGQGPEFLTYFQNEAQLEKSRLLSDRFSAERPKGSFSTLEIQRTEQGDSAMYLCSSSITTGRIDTQYFGPGTRLTVL.

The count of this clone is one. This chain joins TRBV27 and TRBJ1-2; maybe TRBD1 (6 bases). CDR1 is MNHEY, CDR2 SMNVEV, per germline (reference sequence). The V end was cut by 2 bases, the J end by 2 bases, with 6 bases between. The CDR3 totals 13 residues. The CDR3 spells CASSLQGNYGYTF. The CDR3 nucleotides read TGTGCCAGCAGTTTACAGGGGAACTATGGCTACACCTTC.

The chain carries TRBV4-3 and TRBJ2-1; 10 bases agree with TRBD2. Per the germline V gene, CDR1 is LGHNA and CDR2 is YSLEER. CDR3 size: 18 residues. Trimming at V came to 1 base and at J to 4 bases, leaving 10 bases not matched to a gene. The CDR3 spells CASSQGMLAGGLYNEQFF. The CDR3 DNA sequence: TGCGCCAGCAGCCAAGGGATGTTAGCGGGGGGCCTATACAATGAGCAGTTCTTC.

The CDR3 loop is CASSIRTGRNEQYF. DNA for the CDR3: TGTGCCAGTAGTATCCGGACAGGGCGGAACGAGCAGTACTTC. This chain joins TRBV19 and TRBJ2-7; 8 bases line up with TRBD1. This CDR3 is 14 amino acids long. From germline, CDR1 is LNHDA and CDR2 SQIVND (reference sequence). The V gene end was trimmed by 3 bases and the J gene end by 5 bases; junction bases not matched to a gene: 6. Based on the CDR3 plus reference TRBV19 and TRBJ2-7, the full variable domain is DGGITQSPKYLFRKEGQNVTLSCEQNLNHDAMYWYRQDPGQGLRLIYYSQIVNDFQKGDIAEGYSVSREKKESFPLTVTSAQKNPTAFYLCASSIRTGRNEQYFGPGTRLTVT.

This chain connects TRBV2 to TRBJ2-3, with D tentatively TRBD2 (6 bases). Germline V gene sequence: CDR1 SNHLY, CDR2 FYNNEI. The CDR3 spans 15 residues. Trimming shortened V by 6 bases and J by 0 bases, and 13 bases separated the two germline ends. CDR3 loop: CASRLAVSSTDTQYF. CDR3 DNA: TGTGCCAGCAGGTTAGCGGTTTCTAGCACAGATACGCAGTATTTT.